This T cell receptor beta chain stems from a study of patients and donors after allogeneic stem cell transplantation. Via MiXCR, TCRdb re-called the RT-PCR reads, giving one row per CDR3 protein. This table holds about 160,000 distinct CDR3 sequences, roughly 30% found once. The germline V gene encodes CDR1 MNHNY and CDR2 SVGAGI (reference sequence). V was pared by 2 bases and J by 0 bases, with 17 bases between. The CDR3 spans 18 residues. This clonotype was found many times. The receptor's source is a human donor who was either an allogeneic HSCT recipient or a stem cell or donor lymphocyte infusion donor (not recorded which). It is not recorded whose cells these are; they may come from a transplant donor. The sample comprised blood, either unsorted or a sorted T cell fraction (not recorded which). The chain links TRBV6-6 to TRBJ1-5; D is perhaps TRBD1 (5 bases). The CDR3 spells CASSYPRGREYSNQPQHF. CDR3 DNA: TGTGCCAGCAGTTACCCCCGGGGCAGGGAGTATAGCAATCAGCCCCAGCATTTT.